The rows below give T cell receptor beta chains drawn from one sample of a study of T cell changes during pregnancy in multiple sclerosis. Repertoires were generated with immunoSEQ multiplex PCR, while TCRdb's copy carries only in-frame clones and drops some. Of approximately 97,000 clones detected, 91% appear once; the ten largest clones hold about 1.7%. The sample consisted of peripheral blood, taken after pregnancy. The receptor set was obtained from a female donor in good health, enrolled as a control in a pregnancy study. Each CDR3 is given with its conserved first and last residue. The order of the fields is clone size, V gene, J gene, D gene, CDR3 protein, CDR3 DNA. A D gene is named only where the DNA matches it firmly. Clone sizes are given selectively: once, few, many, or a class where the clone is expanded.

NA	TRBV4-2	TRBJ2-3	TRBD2	CASSPRGRGGTDTQYF	TGTGCCAGCAGCCCGCGGGGGCGGGGGGGCACAGATACGCAGTATTTT
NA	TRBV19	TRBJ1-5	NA	CATQQGNQPQHF	TGTGCCACACAACAGGGCAATCAGCCCCAGCATTTT
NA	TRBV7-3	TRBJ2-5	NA	CASSLTAGVGTQYF	TGTGCCAGCAGCTTAACGGCAGGGGTGGGGACCCAGTACTTC
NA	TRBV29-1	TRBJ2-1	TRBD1	CSVEKLGDSLSSYNEQFF	TGCAGCGTTGAAAAGTTAGGGGACAGCCTGAGCTCCTACAATGAGCAGTTCTTC
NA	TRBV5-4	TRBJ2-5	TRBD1	CASSPTGGGAETQYF	TGTGCCAGCAGCCCAACAGGGGGAGGAGCAGAGACCCAGTACTTC
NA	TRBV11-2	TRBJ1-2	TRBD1	CASSPGQGYGYTF	TGTGCCAGCAGCCCGGGACAGGGGTATGGCTACACCTTC
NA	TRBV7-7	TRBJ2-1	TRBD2	CASSPSGGPTDEQFF	TGTGCTAGCAGCCCGAGCGGGGGCCCGACGGATGAGCAGTTCTTC
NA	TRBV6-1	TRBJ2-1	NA	CASSDPGVSYNEQFF	TGTGCCAGCAGTGACCCAGGGGTCTCATACAATGAGCAGTTCTTC
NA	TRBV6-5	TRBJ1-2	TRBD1	CASRTGTGHYGYTF	TGTGCCAGCAGAACCGGGACAGGGCACTATGGCTACACCTTC
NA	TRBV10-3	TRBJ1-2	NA	CAISEDSYGYTF	TGTGCCATCAGTGAGGACAGCTATGGCTACACCTTC
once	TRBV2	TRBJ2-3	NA	CASSVAGLLSTDTQYF	TGTGCCAGCAGTGTTGCGGGTCTACTAAGCACAGATACGCAGTATTTT
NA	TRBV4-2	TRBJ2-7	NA	CASSQGEYRGEQYF	TGTGCCAGCAGCCAAGGGGAGTATCGGGGCGAGCAGTACTTC
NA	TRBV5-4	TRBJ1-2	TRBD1	CASSLGQDRVYGYTF	TGTGCCAGCAGCTTAGGACAGGATCGAGTTTATGGCTACACCTTC
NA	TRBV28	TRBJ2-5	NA	CASRSPGGGWQETQYF	TGTGCCAGCAGATCCCCCGGCGGGGGCTGGCAAGAGACCCAGTACTTC
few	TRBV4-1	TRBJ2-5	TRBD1	CASSRDRGETQYF	TGCGCCAGCAGCAGGGACAGGGGAGAGACCCAGTACTTC
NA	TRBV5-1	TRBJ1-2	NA	CASSSMDGKYGYTF	TGCGCCAGCAGCTCAATGGACGGGAAATATGGCTACACCTTC
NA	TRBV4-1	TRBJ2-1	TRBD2	CASSPLLAGGGNEQFF	TGCGCCAGCAGCCCGCTACTAGCGGGCGGTGGGAATGAGCAGTTCTTC
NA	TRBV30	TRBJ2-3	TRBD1	CAWSGKQGSDTQYF	TGTGCCTGGAGTGGGAAACAGGGGTCCGATACGCAGTATTTT
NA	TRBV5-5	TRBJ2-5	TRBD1	CASRRTGEETQYF	TGTGCCAGCAGACGGACAGGGGAAGAGACCCAGTACTTC
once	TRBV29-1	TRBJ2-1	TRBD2	CSVEASGTRSYNEQFF	TGCAGCGTTGAAGCGTCCGGGACTAGAAGCTACAATGAGCAGTTCTTC
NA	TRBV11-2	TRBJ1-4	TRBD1	CASSDGQGRSNEKLFF	TGTGCCAGCAGCGACGGACAGGGGCGCAGTAATGAAAAACTGTTTTTT
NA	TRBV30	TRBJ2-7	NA	CAWGKTRYEQYF	TGTGCCTGGGGTAAAACACGCTACGAGCAGTACTTC
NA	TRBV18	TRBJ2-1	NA	CASSPYNEQFF	TGTGCCAGCTCTCCGTACAATGAGCAGTTCTTC
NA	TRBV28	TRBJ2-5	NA	CACGYQETQYF	TGTGCTTGCGGGTACCAGGAGACCCAGTACTTC
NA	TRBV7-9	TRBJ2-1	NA	CASSLEQGLNEQFF	TGTGCCAGCAGCTTAGAGCAGGGACTGAATGAGCAGTTCTTC
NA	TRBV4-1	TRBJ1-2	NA	CASSQPTWKREDYGYTF	TGCGCCAGCAGCCAACCTACCTGGAAGAGGGAGGACTATGGCTACACCTTC
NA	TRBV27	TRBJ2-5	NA	CASSFRGSNVETQYF	TGTGCCAGCAGTTTCCGCGGATCCAACGTGGAGACCCAGTACTTC
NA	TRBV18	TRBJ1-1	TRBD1	CASSPPGQGAMNTEAFF	TGTGCCAGCTCACCTCCGGGACAGGGGGCTATGAACACTGAAGCTTTCTTT
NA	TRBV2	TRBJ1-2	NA	CASSRDKLYGYTF	TGTGCCAGCAGCCGGGACAAGCTCTATGGCTACACCTTC
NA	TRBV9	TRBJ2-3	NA	CASSPSGSGADTQYF	TGTGCCAGCAGCCCCTCGGGTTCCGGGGCAGATACGCAGTATTTT
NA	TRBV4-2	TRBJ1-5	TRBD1	CASSQDAGTGVLPQHF	TGTGCCAGCAGCCAAGATGCGGGGACAGGGGTGTTGCCCCAGCATTTT
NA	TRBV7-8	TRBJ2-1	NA	CASSLVGSGRTRGYNEQFF	TGTGCCAGCAGCTTAGTCGGTAGCGGCCGAACAAGGGGTTACAATGAGCAGTTCTTC
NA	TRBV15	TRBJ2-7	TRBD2	CATSRMRGASEQYF	TGTGCCACCAGCAGAATGCGGGGGGCCAGCGAGCAGTACTTC
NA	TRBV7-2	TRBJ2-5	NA	CASSRMVGGRTQYF	TGTGCCAGCAGCAGGATGGTGGGGGGGCGGACCCAGTACTTC
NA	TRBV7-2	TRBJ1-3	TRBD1	CASSPGTGGNTIYF	TGTGCCAGCAGCCCCGGGACAGGCGGAAACACCATATATTTT
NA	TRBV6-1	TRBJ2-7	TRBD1	CASSEAGQGAREQYF	TGTGCCAGCAGTGAAGCGGGACAGGGGGCTCGGGAGCAGTACTTC
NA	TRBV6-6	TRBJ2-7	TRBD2	CASGGTRSYEQYF	TGTGCCAGCGGGGGGACTAGGTCCTACGAGCAGTACTTC
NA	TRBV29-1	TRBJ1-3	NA	CSFGPASGNTIYF	TGCAGCTTTGGGCCTGCCTCTGGAAACACCATATATTTT
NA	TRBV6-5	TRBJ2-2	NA	CASSLNTGELFF	TGTGCCAGCAGTCTAAACACCGGGGAGCTGTTTTTT
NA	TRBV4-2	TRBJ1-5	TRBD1	CASSQARTGDQPQHF	TGTGCCAGCAGCCAAGCCCGGACAGGGGACCAGCCCCAGCATTTT
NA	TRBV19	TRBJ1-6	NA	CASMRHRNLNSPLHF	TGTGCCAGTATGAGACATCGGAACCTGAATTCACCCCTCCACTTT
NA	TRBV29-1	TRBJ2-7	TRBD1	CSVPGQKEQYF	TGCAGCGTCCCGGGACAGAAGGAGCAGTACTTC
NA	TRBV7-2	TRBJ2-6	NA	CASSQPGTHSGANVLTF	TGTGCCAGCAGCCAACCGGGAACGCACTCTGGGGCCAACGTCCTGACTTTC
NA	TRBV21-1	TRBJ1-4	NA	CASSKPGQGTNEKLFF	TGTGCCAGCAGCAAACCCGGACAGGGTACTAATGAAAAACTGTTTTTT
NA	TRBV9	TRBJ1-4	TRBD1	CASSQTGGATNEKLFF	TGTGCCAGCAGCCAAACAGGGGGGGCAACTAATGAAAAACTGTTTTTT
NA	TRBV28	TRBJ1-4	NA	CASSLREAGKLFF	TGTGCCAGCAGTTTAAGAGAGGCGGGAAAACTGTTTTTT
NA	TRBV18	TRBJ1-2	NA	CASSPLQEPYGYTF	TGTGCCAGCTCACCACTACAGGAGCCCTATGGCTACACCTTC
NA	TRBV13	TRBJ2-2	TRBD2	CASGKVAGGFANTGELFF	TGTGCCAGCGGAAAGGTAGCGGGGGGGTTCGCGAACACCGGGGAGCTGTTTTTT
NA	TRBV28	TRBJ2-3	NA	CASASSQGIGTDTQYF	TGTGCCAGCGCCTCTTCTCAGGGAATAGGCACAGATACGCAGTATTTT
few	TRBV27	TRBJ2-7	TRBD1	CASSDRVSYEQYF	TGTGCCAGCAGTGACAGGGTAAGCTACGAGCAGTACTTC
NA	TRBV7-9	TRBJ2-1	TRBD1	CASSLGDRGGSEQFF	TGTGCCAGCAGCTTAGGGGACAGGGGGGGGAGTGAGCAGTTCTTC
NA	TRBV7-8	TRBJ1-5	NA	CASRGPEGSNQPQHF	TGTGCCAGCAGGGGGCCGGAGGGCAGCAATCAGCCCCAGCATTTT
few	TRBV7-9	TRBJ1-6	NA	CASSQGSPTYNSPLHF	TGTGCCAGCAGCCAGGGATCTCCTACCTATAATTCACCCCTCCACTTT
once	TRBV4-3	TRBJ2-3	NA	CASSPGTYRTDTQYF	TGCGCCAGCAGCCCCGGGACATACCGCACAGATACGCAGTATTTT
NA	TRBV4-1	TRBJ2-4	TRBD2	CASSQAGLAGGYSQYF	TGCGCCAGCAGCCAGGCCGGACTAGCGGGGGGTTACTCCCAGTACTTC
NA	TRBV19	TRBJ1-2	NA	CASSLRYGDYGYTF	TGTGCCAGTAGCCTAAGGTACGGAGACTATGGCTACACCTTC
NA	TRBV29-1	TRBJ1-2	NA	CSVEGSRYGYTF	TGCAGCGTTGAAGGGAGCAGATATGGCTACACCTTC
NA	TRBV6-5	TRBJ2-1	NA	CASSSRDNEQFF	TGTGCCAGCAGTTCTCGAGACAATGAGCAGTTCTTC
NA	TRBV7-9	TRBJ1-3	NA	CASSTWTDSGNTIYF	TGTGCCAGCAGCACCTGGACAGACTCTGGAAACACCATATATTTT